The 6 T cell receptor beta chains below come from one sample, sequenced in a study of blood T cell repertoires in COVID-19. Profiled with immunoSEQ multiplex PCR; TCRdb holds only in-frame clones, not every one. The sample has fewer than 350,000 clones; approximately 81% are singletons. The specimen was peripheral blood. The receptors were gathered from a woman aged 60-75 years with active or convalescent COVID-19.

V and J are TRBV29-1 and TRBJ2-5; D may be TRBD2 (7 bases). V was shortened by 5 bases and J by 5 bases, with 21 bases between the two germline ends. The CDR3 consists of 15 residues. CDR1 is SQVTM, CDR2 ANQGSEA, per germline. DNA of the CDR3: TGCAGCGTTTACCATTTGGGGGGGCTAGGGGAGACCCAGTACTTC. Protein product: CSVYHLGGLGETQYF.

The V and J genes are TRBV7-2 and TRBJ1-4; D unclear. This CDR3 comprises 14 residues. From germline, CDR1 is SGHTA and CDR2 FQGNSA. Trimming pared 5 bases from V and 6 bases from J, leaving 13 bases between. CDR3 sequence reads: CASSGDTPYEKLFF. For the CDR3, the DNA is TGTGCCAGCAGCGGCGACACCCCTTATGAAAAACTGTTTTTT.

The chain carries TRBV19 and TRBJ1-1; a possible D gene is TRBD1 (6 bases). CDR1 LNHDA and CDR2 SQIVND come from the germline V gene (reference sequence). The CDR3 extends over 14 amino acids. Trimming took 7 bases from V and 3 from J, leaving 15 bases between them. The CDR3 DNA is TGTGCCAGTAAAAGGGGGGGGCGCGACACTGAAGCTTTCTTT. Translating gives CASKRGGRDTEAFF.

The rearrangement joins TRBV3-1 (or the pseudogene TRBV3-2) to TRBJ2-3, with TRBD2 matching over 8 bases. The germline V gene encodes CDR1 LGHDT and CDR2 YNNKEL (reference sequence). With V trimmed by 5 bases and J by 1 base, 11 bases remained unmatched. The CDR3 covers 17 residues. This CDR3 is CASSSRKGSGGTDTQYF. The CDR3 DNA sequence: TGTGCCAGCAGCTCAAGGAAAGGTAGCGGGGGCACAGATACGCAGTATTTT.

This chain uses TRBV27 with TRBJ1-2, with a weak D call TRBD1 (6 bases). The CDR3 is made up of 15 amino acids. V was pared by 2 bases and J by 6 bases, with 16 bases between. Germline CDR1 MNHEY, CDR2 SMNVEV (reference sequence). Here the CDR3 reads CASSLDIEAGDGYTF. In DNA, the CDR3 is TGTGCCAGCAGTTTAGATATTGAGGCAGGGGATGGCTACACCTTC.

This clone was seen only a few times. The V call is TRBV19, the J call TRBJ1-2; TRBD1 matches 7 bases. V lost 5 bases, J lost 4 bases, and 4 bases stayed unmatched. This CDR3 comprises 13 residues. Germline loops: CDR1 LNHDA, CDR2 SQIVND (reference sequence). In nucleotides, the CDR3 is TGTGCCAGTAGTGGAGACAGGGCCTATGGCTACACCTTC. The encoded protein is CASSGDRAYGYTF.